This T cell receptor (beta chain) was observed in a study of blood T cell repertoires in COVID-19. Across the study: T cells, B-cell-depleted T cells, or PBMCs supplied cDNA or gDNA.

Authors' processing steps: Scientists estimated how many nucleated cells there were by amplifying reference gene primers. TCRdb keeps only in-frame clones here, not all; method: immunoSEQ multiplex PCR. Clone size and the V and J calls come from that table; the DNA yielded D and trimming. In the table there are under 200,000 clones, about 88% of which are singletons. Germline V CDR1 and CDR2: MNHNS, SASEGT. The CDR3 runs to 12 residues. V dropped 1 base and J dropped 12 bases, with 12 bases sitting between them. This clonotype was sampled from a woman older than 75 with acute or convalescent COVID-19. This rearrangement joins TRBV6-1 to TRBJ1-2, with D maybe TRBD1 (5 bases). The specimen was peripheral blood. The CDR3 DNA reads TGTGCCAGCAGTGAAGGGGGGGAGTCCCACACCTTC. It translates to CASSEGGESHTF.